One and the same sample provided the 5 T cell receptor beta chains below, sequenced in a study of blood T cells in healthy people across ages. The authors ran a second PCR of 7 to 11 cycles using a sample-barcoded 5' primer and a J-beta primer mix. TCRdb reprocessed the 5' RACE reads via MiXCR and lists one record per CDR3 protein. The data show 800,000 to 950,000 distinct CDR3 sequences, roughly 28% seen once. These data also formed part of another study, on T cells of mothers and their children.

Specimen: blood. These receptors came from a woman aged 35 to 49 in good health.

As for this clonotype: A read error may explain this, as a much larger clone is one base away. The chain recombines TRBV20-1 with TRBJ2-1, with 8 positions matching TRBD2. Germline V gene sequence: CDR1 DFQATT, CDR2 SNEGSKA (reference sequence). V dropped 8 bases and J dropped 7; count of bases not matched to a gene: 16. CDR3 size: 15 residues. CDR3 sequence (DNA): TGCAGTACTATGGGACTTGCGGGGGGCAGGAATGAGCAGTTCTTC. It yields the protein CSTMGLAGGRNEQFF.

This clonotype was observed a handful of times. The chain joins TRBV5-1 to TRBJ1-2; the match to TRBD1 covers 10 bases. V gave up 4 bases and J gave up 8 bases; unmatched junction bases: 8. Germline values: CDR1 SGHRS, CDR2 YFSETQ. The length of the CDR3 is 14 residues. The CDR3 reads CASSRGTGVEGYTF. The CDR3 nucleotides are TGCGCCAGCAGCCGGGGGACAGGGGTTGAAGGCTACACCTTC.

About this clonotype: This may be a read error, as it is one base from a much larger clone. V is TRBV11-2 and J is TRBJ1-2, with a weak D call TRBD1 (5 bases). Per germline, CDR1 SGHAT and CDR2 FQNNGV. The CDR3 loop spans 14 amino acids. The CDR3 coding sequence is TGTGCCAGCAGCCGCGACGCAGGGTTGGACGGCTCCACCTTC. Protein sequence: CASSRDAGLDGSTF.

The gene calls are TRBV20-1 and TRBJ2-7, with D maybe TRBD2 (6 bases). Germline CDR1 DFQATT, CDR2 SNEGSKA (reference sequence). The CDR3 contains 14 residues. V gave up 4 bases and J gave up 3 bases, with 16 bases separating them. CDR3 sequence reads: CSATHREYLYEQYF. The CDR3 DNA reads TGCAGTGCTACCCACCGGGAGTACCTCTACGAGCAGTACTTC.

This clonotype has more than one count but fewer than ten. The rearrangement links TRBV3-1 to TRBJ2-3, with a possible D match to TRBD2 (5 bases). Trimming shortened V by 3 bases and J by 6 bases, and 7 bases separated the two germline ends. Looked up from germline, CDR1 is LGHDT and CDR2 is YNNKEL (reference sequence). The CDR3 spans 12 residues. DNA of the CDR3: TGTGCCAGCAGCCACGGGATGGATACGCAGTATTTT. As protein: CASSHGMDTQYF.